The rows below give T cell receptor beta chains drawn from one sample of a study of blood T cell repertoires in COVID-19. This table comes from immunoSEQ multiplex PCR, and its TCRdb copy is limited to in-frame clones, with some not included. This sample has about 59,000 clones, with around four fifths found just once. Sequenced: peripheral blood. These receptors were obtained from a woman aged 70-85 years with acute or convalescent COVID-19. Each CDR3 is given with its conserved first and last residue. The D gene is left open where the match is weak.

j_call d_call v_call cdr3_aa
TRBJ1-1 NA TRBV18 CASSPGSTEAFF
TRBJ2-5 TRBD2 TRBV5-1 CASSSGGQETQYF
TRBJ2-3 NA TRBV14 CASSPRAHLPWTTDTQYF
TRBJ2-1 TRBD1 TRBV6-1 CASSEFSEGGDRGNREQFF
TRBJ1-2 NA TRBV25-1 CASSSRGPQLDYGYTF
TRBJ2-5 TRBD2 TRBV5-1 CASAGTSGETQYF
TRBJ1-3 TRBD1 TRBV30 CAWSGGQAAGIYF
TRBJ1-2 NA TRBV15 CATSVLRSEDNYGYTF
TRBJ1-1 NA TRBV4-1 CASSQERTEGWSMNTEAFF
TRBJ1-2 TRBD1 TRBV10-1 CASTIHRGLRHGYTF
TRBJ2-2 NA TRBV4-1 CASSQVDLGLRTGELFF
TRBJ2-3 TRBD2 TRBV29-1 CSVGGGFEDTQYF
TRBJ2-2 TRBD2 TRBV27 CASKSGGTNTGELFF
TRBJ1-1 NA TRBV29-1 CSGLLGARRYTEAFF
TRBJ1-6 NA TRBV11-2 CASSPGAISGSPLHF
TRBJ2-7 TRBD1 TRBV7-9 CASSLEDRTGYF
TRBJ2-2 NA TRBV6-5 CASIASNTGELFF
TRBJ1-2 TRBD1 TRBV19 CASSVSEGQNYGYTF
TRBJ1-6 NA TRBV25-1 CASREGTWSNSPLHF
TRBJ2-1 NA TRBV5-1 CASSLASEGVRFF
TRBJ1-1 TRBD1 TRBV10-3 CAISRTGGANTEAFF
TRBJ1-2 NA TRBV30 CAWSVFGGDGYTF
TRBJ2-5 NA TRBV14 CASSQTGGVGETQYF
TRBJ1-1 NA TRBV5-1 CASSFTGNTEAFF
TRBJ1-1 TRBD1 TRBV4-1 CASSLGRQGATEAFF
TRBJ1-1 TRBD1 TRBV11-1 CASRGQGGAEAFF
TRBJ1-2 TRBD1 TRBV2 CASSDRTGNYGYTF
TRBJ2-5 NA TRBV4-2 CASSPGVGAYETQYF
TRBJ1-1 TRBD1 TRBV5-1 CASSLGRGTGTEAFF
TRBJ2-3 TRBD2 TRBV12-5 CASARGAGVTTDTQYF
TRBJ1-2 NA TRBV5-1 CASSLTLTYGYTF
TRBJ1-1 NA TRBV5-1 CASRPGDTEAFF
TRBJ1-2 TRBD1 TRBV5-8 CASSLTGGGLGYTF
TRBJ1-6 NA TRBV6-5 CASSARQVNSPLHF
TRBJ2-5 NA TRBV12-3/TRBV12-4 CASSLGLKETQYF
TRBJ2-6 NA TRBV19 CASHPLTGAGANVLTF
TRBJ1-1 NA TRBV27 CASSSQNYMNTEAFF
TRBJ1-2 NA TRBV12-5 CAHLHQAGRGYTF
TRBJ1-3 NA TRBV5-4 CASSLGAGNTIYF
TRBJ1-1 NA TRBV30 CAWTVDRMNTEAFF
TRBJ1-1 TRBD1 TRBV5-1 CASSFSTGTPFGEAFF
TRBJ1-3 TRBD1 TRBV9 CASSFSGTGIGNTIYF
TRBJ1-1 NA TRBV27 CASKSTGNTEAFF
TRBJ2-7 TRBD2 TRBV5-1 CASSFGVAGDYEQYF
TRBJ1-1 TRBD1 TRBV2 CASRRGTGRNTEAFF
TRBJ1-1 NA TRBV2 CASSAYIRTEAFF
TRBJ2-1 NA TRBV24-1 CATSDSGFDEQFF
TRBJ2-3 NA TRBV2 CASNGAATDTQYF